A single sample is the source of the 19 T cell receptor beta chains below, sequenced in a study of blood T cell repertoires in COVID-19. Clones were sequenced by immunoSEQ multiplex PCR, and TCRdb holds only the in-frame ones, with some missing. The sample holds some 300,000 clones; almost 90% are singletons and the top ten take around 0.93%. Sequences were obtained from peripheral blood. These receptor sequences come from a woman between 35 and 50 years old with COVID-19, enrolled during active disease.

The V gene is TRBV28, the J gene TRBJ2-3; TRBD2 is a possible D gene (6 bases). The CDR3 spans 16 residues. The germline gives CDR1 MDHEN, CDR2 SYDVKM. Deletions cut 6 bases from V and 3 bases from J, with 19 bases between. The CDR3 spells CASSPRGTSSTDTQYF. The CDR3 DNA follows: TGTGCCAGCAGCCCGCGAGGGACTTCTTCAACAGATACGCAGTATTTT.

The gene calls are TRBV9 and TRBJ1-1; unclear D gene. This CDR3 region has 13 residues. From germline, CDR1 is SGDLS and CDR2 YYNGEE. With 0 bases removed from V and 12 bases from J, the gap between germline ends came to 15 bases. This chain's CDR3 is CASSVATSGYPFF. CDR3 in DNA: TGTGCCAGCAGCGTAGCTACGAGCGGGTACCCTTTCTTT.

The chain combines TRBV5-5 with TRBJ2-7; perhaps TRBD2 as D (5 bases). The germline V gene has CDR1 SGHKS and CDR2 YYEKEE (reference sequence). Trimming pared 4 bases from V and 2 bases from J, leaving 16 bases between. The CDR3 is 15 amino acids. The CDR3 coding sequence is TGTGCCAGCAGCCCGGGGTACGTCGCCCCCTACGAGCAGTACTTC. Residues: CASSPGYVAPYEQYF. The full variable domain, completed using reference TRBV5-5 and TRBJ2-7, is DAGVTQSPTHLIKTRGQQVTLRCSPISGHKSVSWYQQVLGQGPQFIFQYYEKEERGRGNFPDRFSARQFPNYSSELNVNALLLGDSALYLCASSPGYVAPYEQYFGPGTRLTVT.

This rearrangement joins TRBV7-2 to TRBJ2-7; D uncertain. Per the germline V gene, CDR1 is SGHTA and CDR2 is FQGNSA. This CDR3 contains 14 residues. Trimming removed 1 base at V and 0 bases at J, with 7 bases between. CDR3 DNA sequence: TGTGCCAGCAGCTTAGTGCCGGTCTCCTACGAGCAGTACTTC. Its translation: CASSLVPVSYEQYF. The full variable domain, in which reference TRBV7-2 and TRBJ2-7 provide the parts outside the CDR3, is GAGVSQSPSNKVTEKGKDVELRCDPISGHTALYWYRQSLGQGLEFLIYFQGNSAPDKSGLPSDRFSAERTGGSVSTLTIQRTQQEDSAVYLCASSLVPVSYEQYFGPGTRLTVT.

The chain combines TRBV7-3 with TRBJ1-1; D call uncertain. Germline CDR1 and CDR2: SGHTA and FQGTGA. There are 13 residues in the CDR3. V was cut by 4 bases and J by 0 bases, with 6 bases left in between. This CDR3 reads CASSSHMNTEAFF. CDR3 nucleotide sequence: TGTGCCAGCAGCTCACACATGAACACTGAAGCTTTCTTT. Full variable domain (missing parts from reference TRBV7-3 and TRBJ1-1): GAGVSQTPSNKVTEKGKYVELRCDPISGHTALYWYRQSLGQGPEFLIYFQGTGAADDSGLPNDRFFAVRPEGSVSTLKIQRTERGDSAVYLCASSSHMNTEAFFGQGTRLTVV.

This sequence joins TRBV19 and TRBJ1-2; TRBD1 is a possible D gene (5 bases). CDR1 is LNHDA and CDR2 is SQIVND in the germline V gene (reference sequence). This CDR3 has 14 amino acids. With 5 bases removed from V and 0 bases from J, the gap between germline ends came to 10 bases. In DNA, the CDR3 is TGTGCCAGTAGTTTCAGGGCCACTAACTATGGCTACACCTTC. Protein: CASSFRATNYGYTF.

The rearrangement joins TRBV9 to TRBJ1-6; D is undetermined. Germline CDR1 and CDR2: SGDLS and YYNGEE. The CDR3 is made up of 12 amino acids. The ends were cut back, 0 bases at V and 9 bases at J, with 4 bases in the middle. The DNA for the CDR3 is TGTGCCAGCAGCGTAGGGGCTTCACCCCTCCACTTT. Its translation: CASSVGASPLHF.

The chain has TRBV30 and TRBJ1-1; TRBD1 is a possible D gene (5 bases). The CDR3 loop spans 13 amino acids. Germline lookup yields CDR1 GTSNPN and CDR2 SVGIG (reference sequence). The V gene lost 3 bases and the J gene lost 1 base, with 9 bases spanning the gap. The CDR3 region is CAWRTDTNTEAFF. CDR3 in DNA: TGTGCCTGGAGGACGGACACGAACACTGAAGCTTTCTTT.

The chain employs TRBV5-1 and TRBJ2-1, with a weak D call TRBD2 (5 bases). CDR1 is SGHRS and CDR2 is YFSETQ in the germline V gene. Trimming removed 2 bases at V and 15 bases at J, with 18 bases between. CDR3 size: 13 residues. CDR3 nucleotide sequence: TGCGCCAGCAGCTTCACGCTCGACGCGGGTCCGTTCTTC. This sequence encodes CASSFTLDAGPFF.

The chain joins TRBV2 to TRBJ1-6, with D perhaps TRBD1 (5 bases). Trimming cost V 5 bases and J 5 bases, with 10 bases left between them. From germline, CDR1 is SNHLY and CDR2 FYNNEI. This CDR3 region has 14 residues. The CDR3, as DNA: TGTGCCAGCAGTCGACAGATAAATAATTCACCCCTCCACTTT. This sequence encodes CASSRQINNSPLHF.

This chain joins TRBV3-1 (or the pseudogene TRBV3-2) and TRBJ2-1; 8 nucleotides agree with TRBD2. The germline V gene has CDR1 LGHDT and CDR2 YNNKEL (reference sequence). There are 16 residues in the CDR3. V gave up 1 base and J gave up 3 bases; unmatched junction bases: 5. This chain's CDR3 is CASSQVGRGDYNEQFF. The CDR3 nucleotides read TGTGCCAGCAGCCAAGTTGGGCGGGGGGACTACAATGAGCAGTTCTTC.

The chain is built from TRBV5-1 and TRBJ1-5; D remains ambiguous. CDR3 length: 14 residues. The germline CDR1 and CDR2 sequences are SGHRS and YFSETQ. Trimming stripped 1 base from V and 2 bases from J, with 7 bases between. The chain's CDR3 is CASSLSGGNQPQHF. In nucleotides, the CDR3 is TGCGCCAGCAGCTTGAGCGGGGGCAATCAGCCCCAGCATTTT.

The chain couples TRBV19 to TRBJ2-4; TRBD2 matches at 7 bases. Germline trimming cut 8 bases from V and 8 bases from J; bases unmatched to any gene: 15. The CDR3 has 15 amino acids. The germline V gene has CDR1 LNHDA and CDR2 SQIVND (reference sequence). The CDR3 sequence: CASSSGIGSGYIQYF. For the CDR3, the DNA is TGTGCCAGTTCAAGCGGGATCGGGAGTGGATACATTCAGTACTTC.

The genes are TRBV30 and TRBJ2-7; TRBD2 aligns across 8 bases. Germline V gene lookup returns CDR1 GTSNPN and CDR2 SVGIG (reference sequence). This CDR3 spans 13 amino acids. The J segment lost 2 bases and the V segment lost 5 bases, leaving 5 bases of the junction unmatched. Here the CDR3 reads CAWEPGLAYEQYF. CDR3 DNA sequence: TGTGCCTGGGAACCGGGACTAGCCTACGAGCAGTACTTC. Filled out from reference TRBV30 and TRBJ2-7, the complete variable domain reads SQTIHQWPATLVQPVGSPLSLECTVEGTSNPNLYWYRQAAGRGLQLLFYSVGIGQISSEVPQNLSASRPQDRQFILSSKKLLLSDSGFYLCAWEPGLAYEQYFGPGTRLTVT.

A single count supports this clone. The chain links TRBV10-3 to TRBJ1-4, with TRBD1 as a possible D gene (5 bases). Germline assignment: CDR1 ENHRY and CDR2 SYGVKD. The length of the CDR3 is 17 residues. The V and J ends lost 2 bases and 1 base respectively, with 14 bases between them. The CDR3 loop is CAISEPRRDRTNEKLFF. In DNA, the CDR3 is TGTGCCATCAGTGAGCCACGCCGCGACAGAACTAATGAAAAACTGTTTTTT.

The V gene is TRBV11-1, the J gene TRBJ1-1; TRBD1 agrees at 7 bases. CDR1 and CDR2 from the germline V gene are SGHAT and FQDESV (reference sequence). The CDR3 runs to 16 residues. Trimming removed 0 bases from V and 1 base from J; junction bases left unmatched: 5. CDR3 sequence: CASSLAYRGANTEAFF. CDR3 coding DNA: TGTGCCAGCAGCTTAGCTTACAGGGGTGCGAACACTGAAGCTTTCTTT. Together with reference TRBV11-1 and TRBJ1-1, the CDR3 gives the full variable domain: EAEVAQSPRYKITEKSQAVAFWCDPISGHATLYWYRQILGQGPELLVQFQDESVVDDSQLPKDRFSAERLKGVDSTLKIQPAELGDSAMYLCASSLAYRGANTEAFFGQGTRLTVV.

The CDR3 loop reads CASTRGDTQYF. The CDR3 DNA sequence: TGTGCCAGCACCCGGGGGGATACGCAGTATTTT. The chain recombines TRBV27 with TRBJ2-3; D possibly corresponds to TRBD2 (6 bases). Trimming left V 7 bases short and J 6 bases short, with 8 bases between. This CDR3 is built from 11 residues. The germline gives CDR1 MNHEY, CDR2 SMNVEV (reference sequence).

The rearrangement links TRBV7-6 to TRBJ1-1, with 11 bases fitting TRBD1. The germline V gene encodes CDR1 SGHVS and CDR2 FNYEAQ. V lost 1 base to trimming and J lost 4 bases; unmatched junction nucleotides: 8. The CDR3 runs 17 residues. The CDR3 nucleotides are TGTGCCAGCAGCTTAGGTTCCGGGACAGGGGGTAGCACTGAAGCTTTCTTT. Its protein product is CASSLGSGTGGSTEAFF.

The chain combines TRBV7-6 with TRBJ2-2; possible D gene TRBD2, 5 bases. The CDR3 contains 15 residues. Between the trimmed V and J ends, which lost 5 bases and 0 bases, there was a span of 10 bases. CDR1 is SGHVS and CDR2 is FNYEAQ in the germline V gene. CDR3 nucleotide sequence: TGTGCCAGCAGCACTTGGGAGACGAACACCGGGGAGCTGTTTTTT. This encodes CASSTWETNTGELFF.